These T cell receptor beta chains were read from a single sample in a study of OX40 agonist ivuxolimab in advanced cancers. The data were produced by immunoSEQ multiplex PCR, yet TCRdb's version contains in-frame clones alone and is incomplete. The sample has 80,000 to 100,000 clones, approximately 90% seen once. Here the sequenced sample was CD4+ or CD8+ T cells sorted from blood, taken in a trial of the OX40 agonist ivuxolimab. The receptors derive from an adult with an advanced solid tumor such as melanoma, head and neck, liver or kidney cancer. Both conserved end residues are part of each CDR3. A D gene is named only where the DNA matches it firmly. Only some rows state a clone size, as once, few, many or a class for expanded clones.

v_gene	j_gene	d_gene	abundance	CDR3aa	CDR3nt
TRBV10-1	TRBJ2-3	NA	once	CASSDSNTDTQYF	TGCGCCAGCAGTGACTCTAACACAGATACGCAGTATTTT
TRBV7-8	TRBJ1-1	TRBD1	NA	CASSLSGGGVDTEAFF	TGTGCCAGCAGCTTATCGGGAGGGGGCGTGGACACTGAAGCTTTCTTT
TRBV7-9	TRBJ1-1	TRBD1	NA	CASSPEDRSAFF	TGTGCCAGCAGCCCCGAGGACAGGAGTGCTTTCTTT
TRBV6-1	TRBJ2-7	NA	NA	CASSEAYEQYF	TGTGCCAGCAGTGAAGCTTACGAGCAGTACTTC
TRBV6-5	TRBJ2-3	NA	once	CASSYSGKGTDTQYF	TGTGCCAGCAGTTACTCGGGGAAGGGAACAGATACGCAGTATTTT
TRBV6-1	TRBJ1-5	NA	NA	CASSNRDLNQPQHF	TGTGCCAGCAGTAACAGGGACCTCAATCAGCCCCAGCATTTT
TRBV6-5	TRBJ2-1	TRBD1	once	CASSNLQGAAEQFF	TGTGCCAGCAGTAACCTTCAGGGGGCGGCTGAGCAGTTCTTC
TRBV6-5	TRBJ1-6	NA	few	CASSYSIQVNSPLHF	TGTGCCAGCAGTTACTCGATTCAGGTGAATTCACCCCTCCACTTT
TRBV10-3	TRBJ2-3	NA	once	CAIRGGSTDTQYF	TGTGCCATCAGAGGGGGGAGCACAGATACGCAGTATTTT
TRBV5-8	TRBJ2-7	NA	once	CASSSGHTIRLEQYF	TGTGCCAGCAGCTCGGGACATACTATACGTTTAGAGCAGTACTTC
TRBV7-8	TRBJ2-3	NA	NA	CASSPQERSSDTQYF	TGTGCCAGCAGCCCCCAGGAGAGGTCATCAGATACGCAGTATTTT
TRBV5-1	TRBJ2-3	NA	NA	CASSLMRVTDTQYF	TGCGCCAGCAGCTTGATGCGGGTCACAGATACGCAGTATTTT
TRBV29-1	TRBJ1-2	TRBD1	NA	CSVEPTGATYTF	TGCAGCGTTGAGCCCACAGGGGCGACCTACACCTTC
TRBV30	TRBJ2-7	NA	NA	CAWSIGEQYF	TGTGCCTGGTCCATTGGCGAGCAGTACTTC
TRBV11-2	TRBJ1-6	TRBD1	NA	CASSLNRQGNSPLHF	TGTGCCAGCAGCTTAAATCGACAGGGTAACTCACCCCTCCACTTT
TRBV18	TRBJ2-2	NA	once	CASSPPTASTGELFF	TGTGCCAGCTCACCACCGACTGCCTCCACCGGGGAGCTGTTTTTT
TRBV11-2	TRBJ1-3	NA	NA	CASRSTWGGRGNTIYF	TGTGCCAGCAGATCCACCTGGGGGGGACGGGGAAACACCATATATTTT
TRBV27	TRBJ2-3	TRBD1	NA	CASRHDRGRPTDTQYF	TGTGCCAGCAGGCACGACAGGGGGCGGCCCACAGATACGCAGTATTTT
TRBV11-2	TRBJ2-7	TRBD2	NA	CASSSGGKPPYEQCF	TGTGCCAGCAGCAGCGGGGGCAAGCCCCCCTACGAGCAGTGCTTC
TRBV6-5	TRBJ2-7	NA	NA	CASSRTATYEQYF	TGTGCCAGCAGCCGTACAGCAACCTACGAGCAGTACTTC
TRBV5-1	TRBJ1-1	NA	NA	CASSVAGSTEAFF	TGCGCCAGCAGCGTGGCCGGGAGCACTGAAGCTTTCTTT
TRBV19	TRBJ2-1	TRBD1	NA	CASSTWDRVWFF	TGTGCCAGTAGTACTTGGGACAGGGTGTGGTTCTTC
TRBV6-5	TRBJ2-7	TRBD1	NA	CASRTRTGPGEQYF	TGTGCCAGCAGGACGCGGACAGGGCCTGGCGAGCAGTACTTC
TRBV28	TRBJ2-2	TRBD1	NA	CASRWGQGRNTGELFF	TGTGCCAGCAGGTGGGGACAGGGGCGAAACACCGGGGAGCTGTTTTTT
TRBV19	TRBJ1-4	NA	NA	CASSMRGAREKLFF	TGTGCCAGTAGTATGCGGGGGGCGCGGGAAAAACTGTTTTTT
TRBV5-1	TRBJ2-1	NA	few	CASSPPASAYNEQFF	TGCGCCAGCAGCCCGCCAGCGAGCGCCTACAATGAGCAGTTCTTC
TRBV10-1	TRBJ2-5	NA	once	CASSESGQETQYF	TGCGCCAGCAGTGAGTCCGGGCAAGAGACCCAGTACTTC
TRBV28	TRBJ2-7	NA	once	CASSTGQLPYEQYF	TGTGCCAGCAGTACCGGCCAACTTCCCTACGAGCAGTACTTC
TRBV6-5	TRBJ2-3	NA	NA	CASRPGLLSTDTQYF	TGTGCCAGCAGACCGGGACTCCTCAGCACAGATACGCAGTATTTT